The sequence of this T cell receptor (beta chain) was determined in a study of CD8+CD57+ T cells in acquired aplastic anemia. Trimming took off 1 base at V and 0 bases at J, with 8 bases between the two ends. Germline CDR1 reads SGHRS; CDR2 reads YFSETQ. This CDR3 contains 15 residues. Genomic DNA templated the TCR beta VDJ and CDR3 profiling. TCRdb passed the reads through MiXCR, listing each CDR3 protein once. Of roughly 50,000 distinct CDR3 sequences listed, roughly 69% are singletons. V gene TRBV5-1 combines with J gene TRBJ1-5; D not resolved. The receptor comes from a human donor in good health, serving as a control. Sequenced sample: sorted CD4+, CD8+, or CD8+CD57+ T cells (not recorded which) from PBMCs. Here the CDR3 reads CASSLSPGSNQPQHF. The CDR3 DNA reads TGCGCCAGCAGCTTGAGTCCGGGTAGCAATCAGCCCCAGCATTTT.